This TCR beta chain originates from a study of T-cell memory formation after mild COVID-19 (dated by TCRdb to the early 2020s). Regarding the research as a whole: TCR sequence clusters from the two donors were largely donor specific. In two donors, T-cell clones that expanded and contracted after mild COVID-19 were followed by sequencing TCRalpha and TCRbeta repertoires longitudinally. The cohort comprised two young, previously healthy adult volunteers, one female and one male.

The sequencer listed for this sample is Illumina NovaSeq 6000. cDNA libraries for TCRalpha and TCRbeta were prepared by 5'RACE using constant-segment primers, with sample barcodes and unique molecular identifiers added. RNA was extracted from every sample with Trizol reagent. The libraries were amplified in two PCR steps, and the second step added a second sample barcode and Illumina TruSeq adapters. Sequencing of the libraries was done on an Illumina NovaSeq, producing 2 x 150 bp paired-end reads. The authors processed their data as follows. Reads were demultiplexed and collapsed into UMI-guided consensus sequences with migec v1.2.7. Using mixcr v2.1.11, UMI consensuses were aligned to TRA and TRB V and J templates and then assembled into clonotypes. Expanded or contracted clonotypes were those called significant by both edgeR and NoisET, with noise models trained on biological replicates. edgeR calls used a false discovery rate-adjusted p below 0.01 and a log2 fold-change threshold of 1. As an exploratory analysis of dynamics, max-normalized trajectories of the 1000 most abundant clonotypes were examined by PCA with hierarchical clustering. Each responding clone was given a CD4 or CD8 phenotype based on the CD4+ and CD8+ repertoires, which had been sequenced separately. The public reads were reanalyzed by TCRdb: fastp trimming at Q25, MiXCR alignment, in-frame beta chains only. Identical CDR3 proteins give one entry, which carries the most common genes and DNA. The V and J calls come from TCRdb's annotation, not from the publication. This sample comprises roughly 100,000 distinct CDR3 sequences, about 18% of them detected only once. The leading ten clones occupy 25% to 30% of the sample.

The investigation overall reported the following: The study covered only a couple of mild cases, and larger cohorts including severe cases with pre-infection samples were considered necessary. Clones contracting from day 15 to 85 had balanced CD4/CD8 phenotypes, while a second wave expanding from day 15 to 37 was biased towards CD4+. Contracting CD4+ clones turned up mainly in the CM and EM memory subsets, whereas EMRA was where CD8+ clones were enriched. The detection of some responding clones in pre-infection memory suggests that pre-existing cross-reactive memory T cells joined the SARS-CoV-2 response. SARS-CoV-2 specificity of the second-wave clones peaking on day 37 was not confirmed.

As for this clonotype: This clone's antigen is unknown. One base away there is no much larger clone; base qualities are not given.

Measured from the cysteine to the phenylalanine, the CDR3 is 17 residues long. Only the CDR3 region is kept as DNA, spanning 51 bases read in frame from base 1. After removal of 0 bases from V and 1 base from J, the junction retains 7 bases not matched to a gene. In the germline V gene, CDR1 corresponds to MNHEY and CDR2 to SVGAGI. Ficoll-Paque density gradient centrifugation was the method used to isolate PBMCs. The chain uses TRBV6-5 and TRBJ2-7; 9 of the junction bases match TRBD1. This sequence originates from an adult woman who had mild COVID-19 (a few samples of this study predate the infection). The sample titles of this study are shuffled in the database, so cell type and time point are left out; the donor was told from shared clones. Sequences were obtained from PBMCs or a T cell subset sorted from them (not recorded which). The DNA sequence is TGTGCCAGCAGTTACTCGATGGAGGACAGGGGTTCCTACGAGCAGTACTTC. Translated, it reads CASSYSMEDRGSYEQYF.